These 8 T cell receptor beta chains were sequenced from one sample in a study of cytomegalovirus exposure and HLA in healthy donors. Researchers ran the PCR with 60 Vbeta and 13 Jbeta primers. Here immunoSEQ multiplex PCR was the method, and the copy in TCRdb shows in-frame clones only, minus some. The sample lists about 95,000 clones; around 84% were seen once. The source material was PBMCs. These receptors all come from a woman in her thirties or forties in good health and CMV-seropositive.

This chain links TRBV5-1 with TRBJ2-7; maybe TRBD1 (6 bases). The ends were cut back, 0 bases at V and 6 bases at J, with 10 bases in the middle. The germline gives CDR1 SGHRS, CDR2 YFSETQ. CDR3 size: 13 residues. The CDR3 loop reads CASSLEQGFEQYF. CDR3 nucleotide sequence: TGCGCCAGCAGCTTGGAACAGGGCTTCGAGCAGTACTTC.

The V call is TRBV18, the J call TRBJ2-7; TRBD2 matches 9 bases. Germline-derived CDR1 and CDR2 are KGHSH and LQKENI. V gave up 3 bases and J gave up 9 bases; unmatched junction bases: 12. This CDR3 is 15 amino acids long. The CDR3, as DNA: TGTGCCAGCTCACCCGTGACTAGCGGACCACGGGGGCAGTACTTC. It encodes CASSPVTSGPRGQYF.

This chain links TRBV18 with TRBJ1-2; 9 bases fit TRBD1. The V gene's germline CDR1 is KGHSH and CDR2 LQKENI. The trim removed 1 base at V and 5 bases at J, leaving 2 bases unmatched. There are 14 residues in the CDR3. In DNA, the CDR3 is TGTGCCAGCTCACCACGGACAGGGGAATATGGCTACACCTTC. It specifies CASSPRTGEYGYTF.

CDR3: CASSDPGSGANVLTF. CDR3 nucleotide sequence: TGTGCCAGCAGTGATCCGGGCTCTGGGGCCAACGTCCTGACTTTC. The V call is TRBV6-1, the J call TRBJ2-6, with D uncertain. Germline loops: CDR1 MNHNS, CDR2 SASEGT. The V end lost 3 bases, the J end lost 0 bases, and 6 bases lay between the germline ends. CDR3 length equals 15 residues.

The chain has TRBV9 and TRBJ1-5, with D maybe TRBD1 (6 bases). The CDR3 has 14 amino acids. Germline CDR1 and CDR2: SGDLS and YYNGEE. V lost 4 bases and J 3 bases, leaving 11 bases between the germline ends. The CDR3 nucleotides read TGTGCCAGCAGCCCCAGGGGTGACAATCAGCCCCAGCATTTT. Translation: CASSPRGDNQPQHF.

The V and J genes are TRBV30 and TRBJ1-1; D uncertain. Germline CDR1 is GTSNPN and CDR2 is SVGIG (reference sequence). The CDR3 sequence is 12 residues long. V was clipped by 1 base and J by 1 base, with 4 bases between them. The CDR3 is CAWSEQNTEAFF. DNA of the CDR3: TGTGCCTGGAGTGAACAGAACACTGAAGCTTTCTTT. Variable domain in full (rest from reference TRBV30 and TRBJ1-1): SQTIHQWPATLVQPVGSPLSLECTVEGTSNPNLYWYRQAAGRGLQLLFYSVGIGQISSEVPQNLSASRPQDRQFILSSKKLLLSDSGFYLCAWSEQNTEAFFGQGTRLTVV.

The rearrangement uses TRBV7-2 and TRBJ2-7; unclear D gene. Deletions cut 5 bases from V and 2 bases from J, with 16 bases between. CDR1 and CDR2 (germline): SGHTA, FQGNSA. CDR3 length: 15 amino acids. CDR3 amino acids: CASSPTGGEAYEQYF. CDR3 sequence (DNA): TGTGCCAGCAGCCCCACTGGCGGAGAAGCCTACGAGCAGTACTTC.

In nucleotides, the CDR3 is TGCGCCAGCAGCTTAACCGGGACAGGGGGATCCTACGAGCAGTACTTC. Encoded protein: CASSLTGTGGSYEQYF. V is TRBV5-1 and J is TRBJ2-7; 11 positions agree with TRBD1. With V trimmed by 2 bases and J by 1 base, 5 bases remained unmatched. CDR1 and CDR2 (germline): SGHRS, YFSETQ. The CDR3 runs to 16 residues.